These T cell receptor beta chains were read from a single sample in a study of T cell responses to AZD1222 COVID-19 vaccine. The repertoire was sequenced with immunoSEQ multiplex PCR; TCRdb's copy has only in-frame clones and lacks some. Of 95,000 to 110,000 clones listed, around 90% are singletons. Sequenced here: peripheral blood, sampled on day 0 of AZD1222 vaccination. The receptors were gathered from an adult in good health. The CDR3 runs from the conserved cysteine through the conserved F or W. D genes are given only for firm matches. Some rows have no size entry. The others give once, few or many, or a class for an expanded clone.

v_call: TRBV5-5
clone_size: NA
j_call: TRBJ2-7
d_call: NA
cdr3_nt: TGTGCCAGCAGTCGTACCGGGTCCTACCTGAACGAGCAGTACTTC
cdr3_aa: CASSRTGSYLNEQYF

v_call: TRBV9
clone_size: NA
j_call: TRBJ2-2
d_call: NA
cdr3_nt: TGTGCCAGCAGCGTAGTGAGGGGGGAGCTGTTTTTT
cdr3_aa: CASSVVRGELFF

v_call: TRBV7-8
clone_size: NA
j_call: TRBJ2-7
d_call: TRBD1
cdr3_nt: TGTGCCAGCAGCGGGACAGAAGTCTCCTACGAGCAGTACTTC
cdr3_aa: CASSGTEVSYEQYF

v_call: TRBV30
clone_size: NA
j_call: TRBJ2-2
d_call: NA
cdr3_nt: TGTGCCTGGAGATCAGTGGGGGCTGGAGTCGGGGAGCTGTTTTTT
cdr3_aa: CAWRSVGAGVGELFF

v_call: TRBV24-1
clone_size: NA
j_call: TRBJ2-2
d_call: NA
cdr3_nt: TGTGCCACCAGTCACGGACAGTTGAACACCGGGGAGCTGTTTTTT
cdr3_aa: CATSHGQLNTGELFF

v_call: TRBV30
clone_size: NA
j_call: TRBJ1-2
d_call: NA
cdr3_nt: TGTGCCTGGAGTTTTACGGCGTTCCACACCTTC
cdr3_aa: CAWSFTAFHTF

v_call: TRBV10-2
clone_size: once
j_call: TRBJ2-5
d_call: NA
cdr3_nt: TGCGCCAGCACGCAGGCCCAAGAGACCCAGTACTTC
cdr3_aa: CASTQAQETQYF

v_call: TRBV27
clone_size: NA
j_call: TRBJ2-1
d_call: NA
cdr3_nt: TGTGCCAGCAGCCCTAGAGTCGCAAATGAGCAGTTCTTC
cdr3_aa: CASSPRVANEQFF

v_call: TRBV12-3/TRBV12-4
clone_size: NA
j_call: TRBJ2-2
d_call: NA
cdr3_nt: TGTGCCAGCAGTTTAGATGGCGGGGAGCTGTTTTTT
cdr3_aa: CASSLDGGELFF

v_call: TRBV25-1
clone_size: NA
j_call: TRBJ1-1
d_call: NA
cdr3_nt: TGTGCCAGCAGTGAATTTGGGGTGGCGAACACTGAAGCTTTCTTT
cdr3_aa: CASSEFGVANTEAFF

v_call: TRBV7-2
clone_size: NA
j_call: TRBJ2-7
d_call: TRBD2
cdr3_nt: TGTGCCAGCAGCCCCGCGGGGGGAGTAAGCGACGAGCAGTACTTC
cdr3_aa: CASSPAGGVSDEQYF

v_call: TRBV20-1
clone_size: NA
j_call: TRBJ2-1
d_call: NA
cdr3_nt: TGCAGTGCAAGATACAATGAGCAGTTCTTC
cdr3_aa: CSARYNEQFF

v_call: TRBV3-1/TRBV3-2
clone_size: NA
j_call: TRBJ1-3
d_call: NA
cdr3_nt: TGTGCCAGCAGCCCTGCTAGCTCTGGAAACACCATATATTTT
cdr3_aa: CASSPASSGNTIYF

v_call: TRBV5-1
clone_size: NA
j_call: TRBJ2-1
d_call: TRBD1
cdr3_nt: TGCGCCAGCAGGCAGACAGGGTCCTACAATGAGCAGTTCTTC
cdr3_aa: CASRQTGSYNEQFF

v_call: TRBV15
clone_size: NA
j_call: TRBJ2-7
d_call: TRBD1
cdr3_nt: TGTGCCACCAGCAGAGAGGGACAGACCTACGAGCAGTACTTC
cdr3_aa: CATSREGQTYEQYF

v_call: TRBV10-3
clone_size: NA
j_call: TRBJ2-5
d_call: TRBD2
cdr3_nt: TGTGCCATCAGTGTAGGGACTAGCCAAGAGACCCAGTACTTC
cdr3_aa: CAISVGTSQETQYF

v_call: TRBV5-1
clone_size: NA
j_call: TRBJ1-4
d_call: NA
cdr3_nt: TGCGCCAGCAGCTTGGCCGAGGGGGAAAAACTGTTTTTT
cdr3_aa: CASSLAEGEKLFF

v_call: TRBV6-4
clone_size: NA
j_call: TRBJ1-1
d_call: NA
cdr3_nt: TGTGCCAGCAGTGTGAAGAGAGGCACTGAAGCTTTCTTT
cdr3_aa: CASSVKRGTEAFF

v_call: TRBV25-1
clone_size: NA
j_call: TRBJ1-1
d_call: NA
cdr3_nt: TGTGCCAGCAGTTTAAGCCGGGGAGGCTTGAACACTGAAGCTTTCTTT
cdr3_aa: CASSLSRGGLNTEAFF

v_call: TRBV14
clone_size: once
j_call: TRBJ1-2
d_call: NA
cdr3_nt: TGTGCCAGCAGCCCTGTAAACTATGGCTACACCTTC
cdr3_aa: CASSPVNYGYTF

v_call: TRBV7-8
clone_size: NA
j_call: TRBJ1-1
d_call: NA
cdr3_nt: TGTGCCAGCAGCTTAAGCAGGCTGCTGGTCTTCGGGGAAGCTTTCTTT
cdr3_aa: CASSLSRLLVFGEAFF

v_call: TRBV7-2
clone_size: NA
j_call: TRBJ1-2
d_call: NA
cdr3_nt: TGTGCCAGCAGCTTATCGGTTACCTATGGCTACACCTTC
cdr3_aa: CASSLSVTYGYTF

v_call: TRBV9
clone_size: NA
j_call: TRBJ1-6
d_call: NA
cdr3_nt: TGTGCCAGCAGCGTTGGTCAAGCGGTAGATTCACCCCTCCACTTT
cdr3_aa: CASSVGQAVDSPLHF

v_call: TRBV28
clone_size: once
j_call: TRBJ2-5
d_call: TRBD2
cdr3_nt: TGTGCCAGCAGTCCGGGGACTAGCCTTGAGACCCAGTACTTC
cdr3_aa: CASSPGTSLETQYF

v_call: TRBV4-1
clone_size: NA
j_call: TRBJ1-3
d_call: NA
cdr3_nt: TGCGCCAGCAGCCAAGATCTTTGGAGGGGAAGAAACACCATATATTTT
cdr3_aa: CASSQDLWRGRNTIYF

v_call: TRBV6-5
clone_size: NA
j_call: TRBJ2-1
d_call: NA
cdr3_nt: TGTGCCAGCAGTTATTCTAGTATGCAGTTCTTC
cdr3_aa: CASSYSSMQFF

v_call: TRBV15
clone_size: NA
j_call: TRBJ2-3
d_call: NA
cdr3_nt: TGTGCCACCAGCAGAGAAGGCGGGGGCACAGATACGCAGTATTTT
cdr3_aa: CATSREGGGTDTQYF

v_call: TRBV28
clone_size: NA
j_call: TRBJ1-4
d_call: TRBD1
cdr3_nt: TGTGCCAGCAGGCCGGACAGGGGATTTGAAAAACTGTTTTTT
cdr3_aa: CASRPDRGFEKLFF

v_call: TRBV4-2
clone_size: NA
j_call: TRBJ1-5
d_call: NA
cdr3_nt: TGTGCCAGCAGCCAAGGATCAGGGAGCAATCAGCCCCAGCATTTT
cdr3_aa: CASSQGSGSNQPQHF

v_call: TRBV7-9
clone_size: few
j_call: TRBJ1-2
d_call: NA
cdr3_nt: TGTGCCAGCAGCTTGGGTAATCGGGGGCTAAGGGACTACACCTTC
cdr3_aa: CASSLGNRGLRDYTF

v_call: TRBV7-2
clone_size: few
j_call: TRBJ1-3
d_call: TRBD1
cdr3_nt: TGTGCCAGCAGCCCCGGGACAGCTGGAAACACCATATATTTT
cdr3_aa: CASSPGTAGNTIYF

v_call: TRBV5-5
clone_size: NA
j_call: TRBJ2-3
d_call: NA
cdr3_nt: TGTGCCAGCAGCTTGGTTGGAACAGATACGCAGTATTTT
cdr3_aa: CASSLVGTDTQYF

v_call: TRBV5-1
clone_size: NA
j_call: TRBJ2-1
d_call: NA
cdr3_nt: TGCGCCAGCAGCCTGGACGGTAATGAGCAGTTCTTC
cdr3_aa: CASSLDGNEQFF

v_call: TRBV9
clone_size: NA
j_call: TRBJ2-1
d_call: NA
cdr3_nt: TGTGCCAGCGGCAGCTCCTACAATGAGCAGTTCTTC
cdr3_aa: CASGSSYNEQFF

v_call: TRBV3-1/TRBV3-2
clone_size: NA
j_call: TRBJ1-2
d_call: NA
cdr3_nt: TGTGCCAGCAGCCAAGGTATCGGCTACACCTTC
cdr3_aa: CASSQGIGYTF

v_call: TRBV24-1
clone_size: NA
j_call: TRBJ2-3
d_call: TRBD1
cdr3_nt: TGTGCCACCAGGGGGACAGGGGCCGAGACAGATACGCAGTATTTT
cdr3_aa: CATRGTGAETDTQYF

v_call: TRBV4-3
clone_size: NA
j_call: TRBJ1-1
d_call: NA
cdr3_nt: TGCGCCAGCAGCGCAAGCTCCCCCACAGTGAACACTGAAGCTTTCTTT
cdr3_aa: CASSASSPTVNTEAFF

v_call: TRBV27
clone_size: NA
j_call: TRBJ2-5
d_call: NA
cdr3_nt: TGTGCCAGCAGTTCGTACAGAGGCAAACAACTTTACCAAGAGACCCAGTACTTC
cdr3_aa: CASSSYRGKQLYQETQYF

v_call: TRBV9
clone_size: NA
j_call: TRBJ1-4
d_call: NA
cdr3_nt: TGTGCCAGCAGCGTAGGGGGGAGGCCAACTAATGAAAAACTGTTTTTT
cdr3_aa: CASSVGGRPTNEKLFF

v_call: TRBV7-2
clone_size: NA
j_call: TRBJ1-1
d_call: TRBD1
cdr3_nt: TGTGCCAGCAGCTTCCGGGGACAGGGAGTAAAAGCTTTCTTT
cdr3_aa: CASSFRGQGVKAFF

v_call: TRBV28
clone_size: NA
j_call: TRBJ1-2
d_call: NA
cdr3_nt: TGTGCCAGCAGTTCCTTAATTCTTTATGGCTACACCTTC
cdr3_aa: CASSSLILYGYTF

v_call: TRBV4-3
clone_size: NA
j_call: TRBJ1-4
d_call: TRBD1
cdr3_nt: TGCGCCAGCAGCCAGGAAACCGGGACAGGGAATGAAAAACTGTTTTTT
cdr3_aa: CASSQETGTGNEKLFF

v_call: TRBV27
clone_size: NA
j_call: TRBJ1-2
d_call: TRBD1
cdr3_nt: TGTGCCAGCAGTTCGACGAGGACAGGTTGGTCGGGTGGCTACACCTTC
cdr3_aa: CASSSTRTGWSGGYTF

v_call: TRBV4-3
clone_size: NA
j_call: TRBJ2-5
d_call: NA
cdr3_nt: TGCGCCAGCAGCCAATTACGGGGGATGAAAGAGACCCAGTACTTC
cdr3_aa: CASSQLRGMKETQYF

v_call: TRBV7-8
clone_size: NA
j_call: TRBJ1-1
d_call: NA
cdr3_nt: TGTGCCGCAGGAGAGTCCGTGAACACTGAAGCTTTCTTT
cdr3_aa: CAAGESVNTEAFF

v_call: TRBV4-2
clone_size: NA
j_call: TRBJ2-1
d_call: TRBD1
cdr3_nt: TGTGCCAGCAGCCCGGGACAGGGATTGAATGAGCAGTTCTTC
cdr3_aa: CASSPGQGLNEQFF

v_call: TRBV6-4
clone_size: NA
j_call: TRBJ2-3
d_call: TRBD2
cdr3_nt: TGTGCCAGCAGTGTGGGCGGGGGGGCCGCAGATACGCAGTATTTT
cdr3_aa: CASSVGGGAADTQYF

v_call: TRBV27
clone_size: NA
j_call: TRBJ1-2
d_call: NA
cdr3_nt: TGTGCCAGCAGTTTCCCTAACAGGCGACGCTATGGCTACACCTTC
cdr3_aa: CASSFPNRRRYGYTF